The 6 T cell receptor beta chains in this list originate from one sample, sequenced in a study of shared clonotypes between healthy human individuals. TCRdb's copy holds only in-frame clones and misses some; the assay was immunoSEQ multiplex PCR. This sample carries some 2 million clones, about 95% of them seen once, and the ten largest clones take under 1.5%. The naive CD8 fraction comprised CD45RO-negative cells positively selected for CCR7 and excluded terminally differentiated effector memory CD45RA+ cells. The sequenced material came from naive CD8+ T cells sorted from blood. The source is a man aged 18 to 29 in good health.

To note about this clone: The sample carries other DNA sequences with the same CDR3. The chain has TRBV9 and TRBJ2-7, with D possibly TRBD2 on 6 matching bases. The germline CDR1 and CDR2 sequences are SGDLS and YYNGEE. Trimming shortened V by 3 bases and J by 2 bases, and 9 bases separated the two germline ends. The length of the CDR3 is 13 residues. For the CDR3, the DNA is TGTGCCAGCAGCGGCGGGACTGCCTACGAGCAGTACTTC. It codes for CASSGGTAYEQYF.

On this clone: The same CDR3 also results from other DNA sequences found in this sample. V usage is TRBV27 and J usage is TRBJ2-7; 8 bases fit TRBD1. Germline V gene sequence: CDR1 MNHEY, CDR2 SMNVEV (reference sequence). V was pared by 6 bases and J by 4 bases, with 2 bases of the junction left unmatched. CDR3 length: 12 residues. The CDR3: CASRGDRYEQYF. The DNA for the CDR3 is TGTGCCAGCAGGGGGGACAGGTACGAGCAGTACTTC.

The chain joins TRBV6-1 to TRBJ1-5; 9 positions agree with TRBD1. Germline V CDR1 and CDR2: MNHNS, SASEGT. CDR3 length: 17 amino acids. The ends lost 3 bases at V and 6 bases at J; junction bases unmatched: 12. CDR3 nucleotides: TGTGCCAGCAGTGATTCGGTCTGGGGACAGGGTGGTCAGCCCCAGCATTTT. Translation: CASSDSVWGQGGQPQHF.

The chain recombines TRBV9 with TRBJ2-3; 8 bases align to TRBD1. Germline CDR1 is SGDLS and CDR2 is YYNGEE. The CDR3 covers 15 residues. J gave up 6 bases and V 6 bases, and 12 bases lay outside the gene matches. The CDR3 nucleotides are TGTGCCAGCACAACTAGGACAGGGCCCGGCGATACGCAGTATTTT. Protein product: CASTTRTGPGDTQYF.

This chain uses TRBV10-3 with TRBJ1-1; no clear D gene. Germline V gives CDR1 ENHRY, CDR2 SYGVKD. The CDR3 spans 13 residues. The V end was cut by 3 bases, the J end by 5 bases, with 10 bases between. The CDR3 loop reads CAISEREGTEAFF. DNA of the CDR3: TGTGCCATCAGTGAAAGGGAAGGAACTGAAGCTTTCTTT.

The J gene is TRBJ1-3, the V gene TRBV5-4, with 8 bases fitting TRBD1. The germline V gene has CDR1 SGHNT and CDR2 YYREEE (reference sequence). The CDR3 has 14 amino acids. V lost 2 bases and J lost 6; bases outside the gene matches: 4. The CDR3: CASSLGQGANTIYF. DNA of the CDR3: TGTGCCAGCAGCTTAGGCCAGGGGGCAAACACCATATATTTT.